A single sample is the source of the 12 T cell receptor beta chains below, sequenced in a study of blood T cells in healthy people across ages. Next came a second PCR, run for about 6 to 11 cycles, which used a sample-barcoded 5' primer along with a J-beta primer mix. TCRdb re-called the 5' RACE reads through MiXCR, storing one row per CDR3 protein. The sample lists approximately 880,000 distinct CDR3 sequences; about 48% were seen once. The sample comprised blood. The receptors stem from a man younger than 45 in good health.

This chain joins TRBV6-2 or TRBV6-3 and TRBJ2-3, with D hard to call. In germline, CDR1 is MNHEY, CDR2 SVGEGT. The CDR3 covers 17 residues. Trimming left V 0 bases short and J 4 bases short, with 17 bases between. As DNA, the CDR3 is TGTGCCAGCAGTTACTCTAGACGTTCAATTGCCGCAGATACGCAGTATTTT. This encodes CASSYSRRSIAADTQYF.

The chain recombines TRBV7-9 with TRBJ2-1; D possibly uses TRBD1 or TRBD2 (6 bases each). Germline V gene sequence: CDR1 SEHNR, CDR2 FQNEAQ (reference sequence). CDR3 length: 15 amino acids. Trimming removed 5 bases at V and 10 bases at J, with 21 bases between. CDR3 in amino acids: CASSGGGLGFREQFF. DNA of the CDR3: TGTGCCAGCAGCGGAGGGGGGTTGGGGTTTCGGGAGCAGTTCTTC.

This clonotype has a handful of counts. V gene TRBV9 combines with J gene TRBJ2-3; 7 bases line up with TRBD1. Per germline, CDR1 SGDLS and CDR2 YYNGEE. The CDR3 runs 15 residues. The V and J ends lost 3 bases and 2 bases, in that order; junction bases with no gene match: 6. The CDR3 bases are TGTGCCAGCAGCGAGACAGGGACAGCCACAGATACGCAGTATTTT. Encoded protein: CASSETGTATDTQYF.

Comment on this clonotype: Relative to the germline gene, one junction end is altered; a read error may explain this. This chain links TRBV4-1 with TRBJ1-2, with 7 nucleotides matching TRBD1. The CDR3 is made up of 14 amino acids. Germline lookup yields CDR1 MGHRA and CDR2 YSYEKL. The CDR3 is CASGQDGTAYGYTF. The CDR3 DNA is TGCGCCAGCGGCCAAGATGGGACAGCCTATGGCTACACCTTC.

This clonotype was found a few times. The J gene is TRBJ2-7, the V gene TRBV7-9, with D perhaps being TRBD1 or TRBD2 (5 bases each). The CDR3 runs to 15 residues. Germline V gene data show CDR1 as SEHNR and CDR2 as FQNEAQ (reference sequence). With 3 bases removed from V and 3 bases from J, the gap between germline ends came to 15 bases. The CDR3 nucleotides are TGTGCCAGCAGCTTGAGGGACGACCCCTACTACGAGCAGTACTTC. Amino acid sequence: CASSLRDDPYYEQYF. Complete variable domain (other parts from reference TRBV7-9 and TRBJ2-7): DTGVSQNPRHKITKRGQNVTFRCDPISEHNRLYWYRQTLGQGPEFLTYFQNEAQLEKSRLLSDRFSAERPKGSFSTLEIQRTEQGDSAMYLCASSLRDDPYYEQYFGPGTRLTVT.

CDR3 region: CASSQEGLGNQPQHF. The CDR3 DNA follows: TGCGCCAGCAGCCAAGAGGGACTTGGCAATCAGCCCCAGCATTTT. The chain joins TRBV4-1 to TRBJ1-5; TRBD1 might be the D (5 bases). Trimming took off 0 bases at V and 2 bases at J, with 8 bases between the two ends. CDR1 MGHRA and CDR2 YSYEKL come from the germline V gene. This CDR3 contains 15 residues.

The chain carries TRBV5-1 and TRBJ2-3; TRBD2 matches 7 bases. CDR3 length: 12 residues. Germline assignment: CDR1 SGHRS and CDR2 YFSETQ. Trimming at V came to 8 bases and at J to 2 bases, leaving 2 bases not matched to a gene. The DNA of the CDR3 is TGCGCCAGTGGGGGGGACACAGATACGCAGTATTTT. It translates to CASGGDTDTQYF.

The rearrangement joins TRBV5-1 to TRBJ2-3; TRBD2 agrees at 7 bases. The germline V gene has CDR1 SGHRS and CDR2 YFSETQ. This CDR3 is built from 15 residues. V lost 6 bases to trimming and J lost 0 bases; unmatched junction nucleotides: 7. The CDR3 is CASTSLASSTDTQYF. The DNA of the CDR3 is TGCGCCAGCACCTCACTAGCGAGCAGCACAGATACGCAGTATTTT.

The chain has TRBV4-3 and TRBJ2-1; 8 nucleotides align to TRBD1. The J segment lost 4 bases and the V segment lost 6 bases, leaving 8 bases of the junction unmatched. The CDR3 runs 15 residues. Germline V gives CDR1 LGHNA, CDR2 YSLEER. CDR3 amino acids: CASSRDRRAYNEQFF. In DNA, the CDR3 is TGCGCCAGCAGTCGGGACAGGCGAGCTTACAATGAGCAGTTCTTC.

J is TRBJ2-3 and V is TRBV7-8, with a possible D match to TRBD2 (5 bases). Per the germline V gene, CDR1 is SGHVS and CDR2 is FQNEAQ. Trimming stripped 5 bases from V and 4 bases from J, with 19 bases between. The CDR3 has 16 residues. Here the CDR3 DNA reads TGTGCCAGCAGCCAAGCGACTCATAAGGGAGCAGATACGCAGTATTTT. Translation: CASSQATHKGADTQYF.

This clonotype was found many times. The chain links TRBV6-5 to TRBJ1-6, with D perhaps TRBD1 (6 bases). The CDR3 is 15 residues long. Trimming removed 0 bases from V and 9 bases from J, with 12 bases in between. CDR1 and CDR2 (germline): MNHEY, SVGAGI. Written as DNA, the CDR3 is TGTGCCAGCAGTTACTCACAGGGCGGATTTTCACCCCTCCACTTT. It codes for CASSYSQGGFSPLHF.

The genes are TRBV30 and TRBJ1-6; possibly TRBD1 for D (5 bases). With 0 bases removed from V and 10 bases from J, the gap between germline ends came to 13 bases. The CDR3 has 14 residues. Germline V gene sequence: CDR1 GTSNPN, CDR2 SVGIG (reference sequence). This CDR3 is CAWSVPGGGSPLHF. The CDR3 DNA is TGTGCCTGGAGTGTACCCGGGGGTGGGTCACCCCTCCACTTT.